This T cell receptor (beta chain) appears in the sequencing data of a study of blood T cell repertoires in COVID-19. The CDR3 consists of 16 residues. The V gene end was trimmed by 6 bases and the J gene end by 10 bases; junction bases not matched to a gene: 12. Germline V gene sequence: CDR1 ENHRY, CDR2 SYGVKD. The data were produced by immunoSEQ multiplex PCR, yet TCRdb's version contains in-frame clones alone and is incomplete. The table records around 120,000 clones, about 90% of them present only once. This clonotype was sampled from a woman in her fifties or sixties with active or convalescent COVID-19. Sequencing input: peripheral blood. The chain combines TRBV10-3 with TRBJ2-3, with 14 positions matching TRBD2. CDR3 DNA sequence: TGTGCCATCAGGAAAGGGACTAGCGGGAGCCCTGGAGCGCAGTATTTT. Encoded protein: CAIRKGTSGSPGAQYF.